This entry concerns a single T cell receptor (beta chain). As originally analysed: Reference gene primer amplification yielded estimated nucleated cell counts. TCRdb keeps only in-frame clones here, not all; method: immunoSEQ multiplex PCR. The D gene and trimming were derived from the DNA, and the V and J assignments and clone size from that table. Of about 200,000 clones in the sample, roughly 92% were seen once. The source of the sample is a study of blood T cell repertoires in COVID-19. Study summary: PBMCs, B-cell-depleted T cells, or T cells provided the cDNA or gDNA that made up the material.

Germline lookup yields CDR1 SGHAT and CDR2 FQNNGV. Trimming removed 7 bases from V and 2 bases from J, with 14 bases in between. This CDR3 region has 15 residues. The sample consisted of peripheral blood. V and J are TRBV11-2 and TRBJ2-2; the D gene is possibly TRBD1 (5 bases). The receptor's source is a man aged 55-75 years with COVID-19, enrolled during active disease. DNA of the CDR3: TGTGCCAGCAAGCCAGGGCCCTCAAACACCGGGGAGCTGTTTTTT. Translated, it gives CASKPGPSNTGELFF.